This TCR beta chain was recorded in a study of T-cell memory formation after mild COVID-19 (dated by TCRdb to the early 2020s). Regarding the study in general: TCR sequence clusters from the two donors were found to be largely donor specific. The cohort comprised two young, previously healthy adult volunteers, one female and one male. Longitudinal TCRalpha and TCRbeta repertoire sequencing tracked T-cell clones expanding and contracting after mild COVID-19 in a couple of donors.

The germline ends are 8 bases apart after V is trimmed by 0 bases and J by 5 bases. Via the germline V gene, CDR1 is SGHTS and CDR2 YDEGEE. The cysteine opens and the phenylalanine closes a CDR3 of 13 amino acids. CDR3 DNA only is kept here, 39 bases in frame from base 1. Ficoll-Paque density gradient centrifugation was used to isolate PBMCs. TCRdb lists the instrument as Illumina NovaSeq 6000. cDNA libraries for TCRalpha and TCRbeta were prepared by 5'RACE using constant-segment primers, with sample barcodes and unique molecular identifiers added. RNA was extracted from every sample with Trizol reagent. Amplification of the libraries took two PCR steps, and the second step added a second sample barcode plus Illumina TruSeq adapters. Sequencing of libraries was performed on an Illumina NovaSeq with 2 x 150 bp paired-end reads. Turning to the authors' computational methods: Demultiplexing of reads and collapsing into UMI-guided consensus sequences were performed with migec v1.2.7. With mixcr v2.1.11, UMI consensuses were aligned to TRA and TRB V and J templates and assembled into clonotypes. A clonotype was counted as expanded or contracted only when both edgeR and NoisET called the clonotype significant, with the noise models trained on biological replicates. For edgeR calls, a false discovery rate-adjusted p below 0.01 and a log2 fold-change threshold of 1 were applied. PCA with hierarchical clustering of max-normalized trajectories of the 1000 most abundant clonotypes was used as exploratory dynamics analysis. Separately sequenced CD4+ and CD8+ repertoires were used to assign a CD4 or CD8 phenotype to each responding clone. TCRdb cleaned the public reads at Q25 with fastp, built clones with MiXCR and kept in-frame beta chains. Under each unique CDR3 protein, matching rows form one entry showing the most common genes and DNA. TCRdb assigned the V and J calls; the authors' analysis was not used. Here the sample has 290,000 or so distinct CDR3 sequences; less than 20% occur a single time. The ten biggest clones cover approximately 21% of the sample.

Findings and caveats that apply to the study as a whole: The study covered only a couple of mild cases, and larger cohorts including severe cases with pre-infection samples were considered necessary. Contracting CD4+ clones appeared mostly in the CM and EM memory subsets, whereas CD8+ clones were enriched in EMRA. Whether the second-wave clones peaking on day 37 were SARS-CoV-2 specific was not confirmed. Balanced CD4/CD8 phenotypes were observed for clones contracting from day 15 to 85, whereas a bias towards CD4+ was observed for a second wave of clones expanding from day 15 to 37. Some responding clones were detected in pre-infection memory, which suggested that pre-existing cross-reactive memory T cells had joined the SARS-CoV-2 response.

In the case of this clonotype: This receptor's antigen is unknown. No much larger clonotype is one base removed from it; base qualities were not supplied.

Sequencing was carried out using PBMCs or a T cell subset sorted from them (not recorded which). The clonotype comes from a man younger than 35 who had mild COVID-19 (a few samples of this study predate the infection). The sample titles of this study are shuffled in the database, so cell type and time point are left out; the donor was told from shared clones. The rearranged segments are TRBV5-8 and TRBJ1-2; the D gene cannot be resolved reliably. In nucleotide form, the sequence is TGTGCCAGCAGCTTGGGCTCGGGGTATGGCTACACCTTC. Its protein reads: CASSLGSGYGYTF.